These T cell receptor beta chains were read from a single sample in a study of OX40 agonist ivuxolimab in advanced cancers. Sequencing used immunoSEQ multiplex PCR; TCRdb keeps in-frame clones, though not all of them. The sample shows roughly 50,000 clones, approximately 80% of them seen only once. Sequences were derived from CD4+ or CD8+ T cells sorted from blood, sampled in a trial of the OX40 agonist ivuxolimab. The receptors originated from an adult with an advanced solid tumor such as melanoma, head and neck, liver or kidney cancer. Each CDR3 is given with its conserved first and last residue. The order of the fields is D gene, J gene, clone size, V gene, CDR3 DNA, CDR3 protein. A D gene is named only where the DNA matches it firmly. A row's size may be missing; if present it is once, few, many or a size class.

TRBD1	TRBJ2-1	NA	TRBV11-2	TGTGCCAGCAGGTTACCAGGGGGCAGCTCCTACAATGAGCAGTTCTTC	CASRLPGGSSYNEQFF
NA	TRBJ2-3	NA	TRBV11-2	TGTGCCAGCCATAAACTGGCCAGACCTAGCACAGATACGCAGTATTTT	CASHKLARPSTDTQYF
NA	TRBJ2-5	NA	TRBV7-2	TGTGCCAGCAGCTTTAAACGGACAGCCCAAGAGACCCAGTACTTC	CASSFKRTAQETQYF
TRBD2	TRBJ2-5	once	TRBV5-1	TGCGCCAGCAGCTCGGTGACTAGCGGGAAAAGTCTGGAGACCCAGTACTTC	CASSSVTSGKSLETQYF
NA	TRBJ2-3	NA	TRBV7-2	TGTGCCAGCAGCATACTACAGGTTTCCACAGATACGCAGTATTTT	CASSILQVSTDTQYF
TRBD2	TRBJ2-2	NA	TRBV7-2	TGTGCCAGCAGCTCCCGGCTTAGCGGGAGTTGGGAATCCGGGGAGCTGTTTTTT	CASSSRLSGSWESGELFF
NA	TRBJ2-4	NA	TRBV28	TGTGCCAGCAGTTTAGACGACCGGAGCCTTCAGTACTTC	CASSLDDRSLQYF
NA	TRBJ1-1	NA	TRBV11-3	TGTGCCAGCAGCCCCGGGGGGGGCTTGGGCACTGAAGCTTTCTTT	CASSPGGGLGTEAFF
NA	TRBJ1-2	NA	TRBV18	TGTGCCAGCTCACCAGGACGGGAAAACTATGGCTACACCTTC	CASSPGRENYGYTF
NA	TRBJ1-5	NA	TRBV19	TGTGCCAGTCGAAATACAGGGCCCAGCAATCAGCCCCAGCATTTT	CASRNTGPSNQPQHF
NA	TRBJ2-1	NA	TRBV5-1	TGCGCCAGCAGCTATCAGAATGAGCAGTTCTTC	CASSYQNEQFF
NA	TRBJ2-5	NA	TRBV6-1	TGTGCCAGCAGTGGCACTGGTAAAGAGACCCAGTACTTC	CASSGTGKETQYF
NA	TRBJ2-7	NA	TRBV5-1	TGCGCCAGCAGCTTGGTTTTTGTCCCCTCCTACGAGCAGTACTTC	CASSLVFVPSYEQYF
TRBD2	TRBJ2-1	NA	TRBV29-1	TGCAGCGTGGGGACTAGCGGGGGGCATGAGCAGTTCTTC	CSVGTSGGHEQFF
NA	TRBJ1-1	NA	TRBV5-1	TGCGCCAGCAGCTTGTCGTCGGTCACTGAAGCTTTCTTT	CASSLSSVTEAFF
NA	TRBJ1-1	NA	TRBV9	TGTGCCAGCAGCTTCATAGGGGAAACTGAAGCTTTCTTT	CASSFIGETEAFF
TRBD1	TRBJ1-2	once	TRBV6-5	TGTGCCAGCAGTCCCGCTCGACAGGGTTCCCATGGCTACACCTTC	CASSPARQGSHGYTF
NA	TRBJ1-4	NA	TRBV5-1	TGCGCCAGCAGACAGGGAACTAATGAAAAACTGTTTTTT	CASRQGTNEKLFF
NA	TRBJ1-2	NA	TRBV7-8	TGTGCCAGCAGCTTAGGGTCCACCTATGGCTACACCTTC	CASSLGSTYGYTF
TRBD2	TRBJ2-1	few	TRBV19	TGTGCCAGTAGTTCGCCCGGGACTAGCGGGAGGGGGGAGCAGTTCTTC	CASSSPGTSGRGEQFF
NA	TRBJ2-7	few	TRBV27	TGTGCCAGCAGTTTGGGCCGACGGGAGTGGGAGCAGTACTTC	CASSLGRREWEQYF
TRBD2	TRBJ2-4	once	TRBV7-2	TGTGCCAGCAGCTTACGTGCGGGAGGGCCCTTAGCCAAAAACATTCAGTACTTC	CASSLRAGGPLAKNIQYF
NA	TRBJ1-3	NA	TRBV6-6	TGTGCCAGCAGTCCTCAAGGGCTTATTTCTGGAAACACCATATATTTT	CASSPQGLISGNTIYF
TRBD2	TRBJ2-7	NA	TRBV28	TGTGCCAGCAGTTCCATATTCACTAGCGGGAGAAGCGAGCAGTACTTC	CASSSIFTSGRSEQYF
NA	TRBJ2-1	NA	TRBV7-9	TGTGCCAGCAGCTTACCGGGCGAGCAGTTCTTC	CASSLPGEQFF
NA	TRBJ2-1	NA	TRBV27	TGTGCCAGCAGTTTATGGGCAGGGGCTCGGGGACGAGGTTACAATGAGCAGTTCTTC	CASSLWAGARGRGYNEQFF
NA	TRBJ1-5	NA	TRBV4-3	TGCGCCAGCAGCCAAGATCTGGGGACGGTGCGGCATTTT	CASSQDLGTVRHF
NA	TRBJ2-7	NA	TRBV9	TGTGCCAGCAGCTCCGGGACCGGATTAGGGGGCTACGAGCAGTACTTC	CASSSGTGLGGYEQYF
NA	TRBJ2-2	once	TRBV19	TGTGCCAGTAGTCTCTCTGCCGACACCGGGGAGCTGTTTTTT	CASSLSADTGELFF
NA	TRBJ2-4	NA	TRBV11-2	TGTGCCAGCAGCCCAAGAGGGTCGGGTACCAAAAACATTCAGTACTTC	CASSPRGSGTKNIQYF
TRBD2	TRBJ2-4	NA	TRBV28	TGTGCCAGCAGTTTATGGAGCGGGAGATTTGGCAAAAACATTCAGTACTTC	CASSLWSGRFGKNIQYF
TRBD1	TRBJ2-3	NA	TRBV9	TGTGCCAGCAGCCCTCAGGGGGACAGGGGAATGGATACGCAGTATTTT	CASSPQGDRGMDTQYF
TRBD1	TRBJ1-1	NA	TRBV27	TGTGCCAGCAGTTTCCTAGGACAGGGGAGAACTGAAGCTTTCTTT	CASSFLGQGRTEAFF
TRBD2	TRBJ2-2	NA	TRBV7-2	TGTGCCAGCAGCTTACTGGGACTAGCGGGAGCTCTGGGCGGGGAGCTGTTTTTT	CASSLLGLAGALGGELFF
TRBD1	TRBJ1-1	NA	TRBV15	TGTGCCACCAGCAGAAAGGGACAGCTGCTGAACACTGAAGCTTTCTTT	CATSRKGQLLNTEAFF
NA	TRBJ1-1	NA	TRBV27	TGTGCCAGCACTCCCTTTGGGGGCACTGAAGCTTTCTTT	CASTPFGGTEAFF
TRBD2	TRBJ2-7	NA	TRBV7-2	TGTGCCAGCAGCTTAAGGGTAGCGGGTAGCTCCTACGAGCAGTACTTC	CASSLRVAGSSYEQYF
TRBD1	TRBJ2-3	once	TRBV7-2	TGTGCCAGCAGCTACGGGACAGCCACAGATACGCAGTATTTT	CASSYGTATDTQYF
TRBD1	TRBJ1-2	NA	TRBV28	TGTGCCAGCAGTAATCACGGGACAGGGGGGTACTATGGCTACACCTTC	CASSNHGTGGYYGYTF
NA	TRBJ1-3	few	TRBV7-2	TGTGCCAGCAGCGCCCCGTTCGGGCCGGATGGAAACACCATATATTTT	CASSAPFGPDGNTIYF
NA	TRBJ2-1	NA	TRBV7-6	TGTGCCAGCAGCCTACAAGCTTCCTACAATGAGCAGTTCTTC	CASSLQASYNEQFF
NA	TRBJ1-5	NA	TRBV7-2	TGTGCCAGCAGCTTAGGACTACTAGCAGGTCAGCCCCAGCATTTT	CASSLGLLAGQPQHF
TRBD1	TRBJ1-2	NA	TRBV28	TGTGCCAGCAGTTTACCAGACAGGGGCAATGGCTACACCTTC	CASSLPDRGNGYTF
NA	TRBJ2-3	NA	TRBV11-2	TGTGCCAGCAGCTTAGATCGACCAGGGGATACGCAGTATTTT	CASSLDRPGDTQYF